Below, 28 T cell receptor beta chains from the same sample are listed, as sequenced in a study of long-term antiretroviral therapy in people with HIV. Survey level was the resolution at which the v3.0 immunoSEQ assay ran. Profiling relied on immunoSEQ multiplex PCR, and the TCRdb table lists in-frame clones only, not all of them. Among 33,000 or so clones listed, around 97% were seen once. Sequences were derived from unsorted PBMCs, sampled 7.6 years after starting antiretroviral therapy. The origin of the receptors is a man aged 30 to 39 with HIV.

The chain carries TRBV6-5 and TRBJ2-1, with 11 bases lining up with TRBD2. Per germline, CDR1 MNHEY and CDR2 SVGAGI. Trimming at V came to 8 bases and at J to 6 bases, leaving 3 bases not matched to a gene. There are 13 residues in the CDR3. This CDR3 is CASRLAGLNEQFF. For the CDR3, the DNA is TGTGCCAGCCGACTAGCGGGGCTCAATGAGCAGTTCTTC.

This chain connects TRBV30 to TRBJ1-2; 9 bases are shared with TRBD1. The junction had 10 bases not matched to a gene; V was cut back by 4 bases and J by 4 bases. The CDR3 contains 15 residues. Germline CDR1 reads GTSNPN; CDR2 reads SVGIG (reference sequence). CDR3 in DNA: TGTGCCTGGATTGGTCCGGGACAGGGAGGCTATGGCTACACCTTC. As protein: CAWIGPGQGGYGYTF.

This clone is a singleton in its sample. The rearrangement joins TRBV6-5 to TRBJ1-4; tentatively, D is TRBD1 (6 bases). The CDR3 loop spans 15 amino acids. CDR1 and CDR2 from the germline V gene are MNHEY and SVGAGI. Trimming left V 6 bases short and J 8 bases short, with 19 bases between. The chain's CDR3 is CASSSGGAEGEKLFF. As DNA, the CDR3 is TGTGCCAGCAGCTCCGGGGGGGCGGAAGGGGAAAAACTGTTTTTT.

V gene TRBV9 combines with J gene TRBJ1-6; D unresolved. The CDR3 consists of 12 residues. The ends were cut back, 4 bases at V and 1 base at J, with 0 bases in the middle. The germline V gene has CDR1 SGDLS and CDR2 YYNGEE. CDR3 DNA sequence: TGTGCCAGCAGCTCCTATAATTCACCCCTCCACTTT. This gives the protein CASSSYNSPLHF. The full variable domain, completed using reference TRBV9 and TRBJ1-6, is DSGVTQTPKHLITATGQRVTLRCSPRSGDLSVYWYQQSLDQGLQFLIQYYNGEERAKGNILERFSAQQFPDLHSELNLSSLELGDSALYFCASSSYNSPLHFGNGTRLTVT.

This rearrangement joins TRBV29-1 to TRBJ1-1, with 8 bases matching TRBD1. Trimming removed 7 bases from V and 1 base from J; junction bases left unmatched: 5. The CDR3 length is 13 residues. Germline CDR1 reads SQVTM; CDR2 reads ANQGSEA. The CDR3 loop is CSGHRGKNTEAFF. In nucleotides, the CDR3 is TGCAGCGGTCACAGGGGGAAGAACACTGAAGCTTTCTTT.

This chain links TRBV27 with TRBJ2-5, with D possibly being TRBD2 (5 bases). V lost 4 bases, J lost 5 bases, and 11 bases lay in between. In germline, CDR1 is MNHEY, CDR2 SMNVEV (reference sequence). This CDR3 has 13 residues. This CDR3 is CASSYREWETQYF. The CDR3 region has the DNA TGTGCCAGCAGTTACCGGGAATGGGAGACCCAGTACTTC.

The chain carries TRBV19 and TRBJ2-2; 12 bases are shared with TRBD2. The CDR3 sequence is 17 residues long. Germline-derived CDR1 and CDR2 are LNHDA and SQIVND (reference sequence). The V gene end was trimmed by 2 bases and the J gene end by 2 bases; junction bases not matched to a gene: 3. CDR3 loop: CASSIPTSGSNTGELFF. CDR3 DNA: TGTGCCAGTAGTATACCGACTAGCGGGAGCAACACCGGGGAGCTGTTTTTT.

V is TRBV6-5 and J is TRBJ2-2, with TRBD2 as a possible D gene (6 bases). With 6 bases removed from V and 4 bases from J, the gap between germline ends came to 9 bases. This CDR3 is built from 13 residues. Germline CDR1 and CDR2: MNHEY and SVGAGI. CDR3 protein: CASSRETTGELFF. DNA for the CDR3: TGTGCCAGCAGCCGGGAGACCACCGGGGAGCTGTTTTTT.

J is TRBJ1-2 and V is TRBV6-6, with 9 bases aligning to TRBD1. Germline CDR1 is MNHNY and CDR2 is SVGAGI (reference sequence). The V and J ends lost 6 bases and 5 bases, in that order; junction bases with no gene match: 7. This CDR3 region has 14 residues. The CDR3 region is CASSLGQGRYGYTF. The CDR3 DNA reads TGTGCCAGCAGCCTTGGACAGGGGCGGTATGGCTACACCTTC.

The chain is built from TRBV4-3 and TRBJ1-4; D may be TRBD1 (5 bases). The V gene lost 5 bases and the J gene lost 8 bases, with 9 bases spanning the gap. Germline-derived CDR1 and CDR2 are LGHNA and YSLEER. The CDR3 has 12 amino acids. CDR3 nucleotides: TGCGCCAGCAGCTGGGGGTGGGAAAAACTGTTTTTT. It specifies CASSWGWEKLFF.

The chain couples TRBV5-4 to TRBJ2-5; TRBD2 agrees at 7 bases. This CDR3 has 16 residues. V gave up 4 bases and J gave up 7 bases; unmatched junction bases: 16. In germline, CDR1 is SGHNT, CDR2 YYREEE (reference sequence). The CDR3 DNA follows: TGTGCCAGCAGCCCGGGGAGCCGGGGGGTGCCCCGGACCCAGTACTTC. It is translated as CASSPGSRGVPRTQYF.

V and J are TRBV5-4 and TRBJ1-1; perhaps TRBD1 as D (6 bases). The CDR3 is 15 amino acids. The V end lost 2 bases, the J end lost 5 bases, and 16 bases lay between the germline ends. The germline V gene has CDR1 SGHNT and CDR2 YYREEE (reference sequence). CDR3: CASSFQGGLMTEAFF. CDR3 DNA sequence: TGTGCCAGCAGCTTCCAAGGGGGGTTGATGACTGAAGCTTTCTTT.

A single count supports this clone. The rearrangement uses TRBV7-9 and TRBJ2-1; TRBD2 matches 13 bases. The CDR3 totals 16 residues. The J segment lost 2 bases and the V segment lost 5 bases, leaving 3 bases of the junction unmatched. Looked up from germline, CDR1 is SEHNR and CDR2 is FQNEAQ (reference sequence). DNA of the CDR3: TGTGCCAGCAGCCCCGGGACTAGCGGGGCCTACAATGAGCAGTTCTTC. Protein sequence: CASSPGTSGAYNEQFF.

This chain connects TRBV4-1 to TRBJ2-4, with D possibly matching TRBD2 (6 bases). The germline CDR1 and CDR2 sequences are MGHRA and YSYEKL. V was pared by 4 bases and J by 3 bases, with 16 bases between. The CDR3 extends over 16 amino acids. The CDR3 region has the DNA TGCGCCAGCAGCCGAGACGGGAGTGCGAACAAAAACATTCAGTACTTC. It translates to CASSRDGSANKNIQYF.

The V call is TRBV4-1, the J call TRBJ2-2; a weak D match, TRBD2 (5 bases). Germline CDR1 is MGHRA and CDR2 is YSYEKL. Trimming removed 4 bases from V and 6 bases from J, with 15 bases in between. This CDR3 spans 15 amino acids. The CDR3 region is CASSPLTTPPGELFF. As DNA, the CDR3 is TGCGCCAGCAGCCCCTTGACTACCCCTCCCGGGGAGCTGTTTTTT.

V usage is TRBV2 and J usage is TRBJ2-7, with D perhaps matching TRBD2 (7 bases). The germline CDR1 and CDR2 sequences are SNHLY and FYNNEI. V lost 9 bases, J lost 3 bases, and 12 bases lay in between. This CDR3 has 12 residues. This CDR3 reads CASQGRGYEQYF. CDR3 nucleotide sequence: TGTGCCAGTCAGGGGAGGGGCTACGAGCAGTACTTC.

This chain links TRBV19 with TRBJ2-1; perhaps TRBD1 as D (6 bases). The length of the CDR3 is 17 residues. Trimming left V 3 bases short and J 2 bases short, with 17 bases between. Per the germline V gene, CDR1 is LNHDA and CDR2 is SQIVND (reference sequence). This CDR3 is CASSIPKMDSTYNEQFF. CDR3 nucleotide sequence: TGTGCCAGTAGTATCCCAAAAATGGACAGCACCTACAATGAGCAGTTCTTC.

The genes are TRBV27 and TRBJ2-3; no definite D call. The CDR3 loop spans 13 amino acids. CDR1 and CDR2 (germline): MNHEY, SMNVEV (reference sequence). The ends were cut back, 3 bases at V and 4 bases at J, with 8 bases in the middle. The CDR3 loop is CASSFDWADTQYF. CDR3 DNA sequence: TGTGCCAGCAGTTTCGACTGGGCAGATACGCAGTATTTT.

On this clone itself: The junction shows a germline mismatch at one end, possibly a read error. The chain joins TRBV5-1 to TRBJ2-7; 12 bases line up with TRBD2. CDR1 SGHRS and CDR2 YFSETQ come from the germline V gene. The CDR3 consists of 14 residues. The CDR3 reads CASSLDVLAGGRNF. CDR3 DNA sequence: TGCGCCAGCAGCTTGGACGTACTAGCGGGAGGTAGAAACTTC. Looking up the rest from reference TRBV5-1 and TRBJ2-7 gives the full variable domain: KAGVTQTPRYLIKTRGQQVTLSCSPISGHRSVSWYQQTPGQGLQFLFEYFSETQRNKGNFPGRFSGRQFSNSRSEMNVSTLELGDSALYLCASSLDVLAGGRNFGPGTRLTVT.

Only one count was recorded for this clone. This sample also contains other DNA sequences that code for the same CDR3. The CDR3 region is CASSVGGANTGELFF. The CDR3 bases are TGTGCCAGCAGCGTAGGAGGGGCGAACACCGGGGAGCTGTTTTTT. The chain links TRBV9 to TRBJ2-2; either TRBD1 or TRBD2 may supply D (5 bases each). Trimming removed 0 bases at V and 0 bases at J, with 6 bases between. Germline V gives CDR1 SGDLS, CDR2 YYNGEE. The CDR3 loop spans 15 amino acids.

In this sample, this clone turned up once. The rearrangement uses TRBV18 and TRBJ2-7, with 9 bases lining up with TRBD1. Unmatched junction bases numbered 2, after V lost 2 bases and J lost 6 bases. This CDR3 is built from 13 residues. Germline CDR1 and CDR2: KGHSH and LQKENI. Written as DNA, the CDR3 is TGTGCCAGCTCACCAGGGGACAGGGTCGAGCAGTACTTC. Protein sequence: CASSPGDRVEQYF.

This chain links TRBV6-6 with TRBJ1-1; D uncertain. The CDR3 extends over 11 amino acids. CDR1 and CDR2 from the germline V gene are MNHNY and SVGAGI (reference sequence). The V and J ends lost 6 bases and 4 bases respectively, with 6 bases between them. CDR3 protein: CASSSTTEAFF. DNA for the CDR3: TGTGCCAGCAGCTCAACCACTGAAGCTTTCTTT.

The V gene is TRBV4-3, the J gene TRBJ2-5, with D tentatively TRBD2 (6 bases). The CDR3 loop spans 15 amino acids. Germline assignment: CDR1 LGHNA and CDR2 YSLEER. V shed 2 bases and J shed 0 bases, with 10 bases lying between them. DNA of the CDR3: TGCGCCAGCAGCCAACTACTAGCAGACCAAGAGACCCAGTACTTC. Its protein product is CASSQLLADQETQYF.

The rearrangement joins TRBV10-3 to TRBJ1-2; D gene ambiguous. This CDR3 has 16 amino acids. Trimming removed 11 bases at V and 4 bases at J, with 26 bases between. CDR1 ENHRY and CDR2 SYGVKD come from the germline V gene. CDR3 residues: CAAAREATSEVYGYTF. The CDR3 DNA follows: TGTGCCGCCGCACGAGAGGCCACCTCAGAGGTCTATGGCTACACCTTC.

The chain has TRBV9 and TRBJ1-4; D is unresolved. The V gene's germline CDR1 is SGDLS and CDR2 YYNGEE. Between the trimmed V and J ends, which lost 0 bases and 5 bases, there was a span of 11 bases. The CDR3 is made up of 15 amino acids. The CDR3 DNA is TGTGCCAGCAGCGTAGGATCTGGAGGGAATGAAAAACTGTTTTTT. As protein: CASSVGSGGNEKLFF.

In its sample, this clone was seen once. V usage is TRBV27 and J usage is TRBJ2-2, with D hard to call. Trimming took off 8 bases at V and 9 bases at J, with 19 bases between the two ends. Germline lookup yields CDR1 MNHEY and CDR2 SMNVEV (reference sequence). The length of the CDR3 is 14 residues. The DNA for the CDR3 is TGTGCCAGCTCCTTTGGGGTTTTGTCCCGGGAGCTGTTTTTT. Its protein product is CASSFGVLSRELFF.

The CDR3, as DNA: TGTGCCAGCAGCGTTGAGCGGGAGCGTACGCAGTATTTT. Protein: CASSVERERTQYF. The V gene is TRBV9, the J gene TRBJ2-3, with TRBD2 matching 8 bases. Trimming took 2 bases from V and 8 from J; bases not matched to a gene: 4. The CDR3 spans 13 residues. CDR1 SGDLS and CDR2 YYNGEE come from the germline V gene.

The table lists this clone with a count of one. The V and J genes are TRBV6-1 and TRBJ1-3; no clear D gene. Germline assignment: CDR1 MNHNS and CDR2 SASEGT. CDR3 length: 14 amino acids. Trimming removed 4 bases at V and 1 base at J, with 8 bases between. CDR3 region: CASSARVSGNTIYF. The CDR3, as DNA: TGTGCCAGCAGTGCCCGGGTGTCTGGAAACACCATATATTTT.